This T cell receptor (beta chain) appears in the sequencing data of a study of Ad26.COV2.S vaccination and SARS-CoV-2 variants. About the study: The authors gave Ad26.COV2.S intramuscularly, either once or twice 56 days apart.

Overall study results and limits: Post-vaccination spike-specific CD8+ and CD4+ T cell responses reportedly had substantial breadth. Placebo recipients and vaccine recipients were similar in non-spike TCR breadth.

TCRdb keeps only in-frame clones here, not all; method: immunoSEQ multiplex PCR. The sample holds around 400,000 clones, around nine tenths seen once. Treatment described: roughly 20 received Ad26.COV2.S at low or high dose, single or two shots; roughly five received placebo; per-sample allocation not given. Samples came from day 63 after the first vaccine or placebo injection. This person who donated was an adult of 18-55 years in Boston. To note about this clone: What it binds is not known.

The CDR3 contains 14 residues. In germline, CDR1 is LGHNA, CDR2 YSLEER. With 0 bases removed from V and 1 base from J, the gap between germline ends came to 7 bases. The sample was peripheral blood, taken in a trial of Ad26.COV2.S vaccine versus placebo. The clonotype originates from a person between 18 and 65 years old who received the Ad26.COV2.S COVID-19 vaccine or a placebo. The genes are TRBV4-3 and TRBJ2-7, with D hard to call. CDR3 DNA: TGCGCCAGCAGCCAAGACAGACTTTCCTACGAGCAGTACTTC. Amino acids: CASSQDRLSYEQYF.